This is a list of T cell receptor beta chains from one sample in a study of T cell repertoires in cytomegalovirus infection. TCRdb reanalysed the reads using MiXCR and keeps one entry per CDR3 protein. The data show about 600,000 distinct CDR3 sequences, with 20% to 30% seen just once and less than 9.5% held by the top ten. Sequenced sample: CD8+ T cells from PBMCs. Receptors were obtained from a human donor in good health (CMV status not recorded). Some clones in this sample may be carry-over from other donors' samples. The CDR3 runs from the conserved cysteine through the conserved F or W. A D gene is named only where the DNA matches it firmly. Only part of the rows carry a size: once, few, many, or a class if the clone is expanded.

j_call v_call d_call clone_size cdr3_nt cdr3_aa
TRBJ1-1 TRBV24-1 TRBD1 - TGTGCCACGGGGGACAGCAACACTGAAGCTTTCTTT CATGDSNTEAFF
TRBJ1-4 TRBV4-3 - - TGCGCCAGCAGCCAAAGGGGTTCTTCAGGAAAACTGTTTTTT CASSQRGSSGKLFF
TRBJ2-1 TRBV20-1 TRBD2 few TGCAGTGCTAGAGATCCCGGACTAGCGGGGGGTTTTGAGCAGTTCTTC CSARDPGLAGGFEQFF
TRBJ2-7 TRBV5-4 TRBD1 few TGTGCCAGCAGCTTCCGGACAGGGGGCGCGTACGAGCAGTACTTC CASSFRTGGAYEQYF
TRBJ2-1 TRBV20-1 TRBD2 few TGCAGTGCCGTTGACCGCGGACTAGCGAACTACTACAATGAGCAGTTCTTC CSAVDRGLANYYNEQFF
TRBJ1-1 TRBV7-2 - - TGTACCAGCAGCTCGATGGGTACTGAAGCTTTCTTT CTSSSMGTEAFF
TRBJ1-6 TRBV12-3/TRBV12-4 - many TGTGCCAGCAGTTTATCCCGCGTCGTCCTCCACTTT CASSLSRVVLHF
TRBJ1-6 TRBV25-1 - - TGTGCCAGCAGTCCGGGTCTGGCCAATTCACCCCTCCACTTT CASSPGLANSPLHF
TRBJ2-3 TRBV28 - many TGTGCCAGCAGTCAGACGGACAGCCTTTCCCCTGGCACAGATACGCAGTATTTT CASSQTDSLSPGTDTQYF
TRBJ2-7 TRBV10-3 TRBD2 few TGTGCCATCAGTGAGGTTACTAGCGCCTACGAGCAGTACTTC CAISEVTSAYEQYF
TRBJ2-3 TRBV12-3/TRBV12-4 - many TGTGCCAGCAGTTCCGACGGGCTCACAGATACGCAGTATTTT CASSSDGLTDTQYF
TRBJ1-1 TRBV23-1 TRBD1 - TGCGCCAGCAGTCAAGCACAGGGGAGGAACACTGAAGCTTTCTTT CASSQAQGRNTEAFF
TRBJ2-1 TRBV20-1 TRBD1 few TGCAGTGCTAGAGTGCCCGGGACAGGGGTCTACAATGAGCAGTTCTTC CSARVPGTGVYNEQFF
TRBJ1-2 TRBV29-1 - - TGCAGCGTTGAAGGCGAAACCTACACCTTC CSVEGETYTF
TRBJ2-1 TRBV20-1 TRBD1 - TGCAGTGCTAGGTCGACAGGGGGTTCCTACAATGAGCAGTTCTTC CSARSTGGSYNEQFF
TRBJ2-1 TRBV14 - few TGTGCCAGCAGCCAAGAACCGAGCAATGAGCAGTTCTTC CASSQEPSNEQFF
TRBJ2-3 TRBV6-2/TRBV6-3 - few TGTGCCAGCACCAAAGGAGATACGCAGTATTTT CASTKGDTQYF
TRBJ1-1 TRBV20-1 TRBD1 - TGCAGTGCTCCTGGTAGGACAGGGACTAGCGACACTGAAGCTTTCTTT CSAPGRTGTSDTEAFF
TRBJ1-1 TRBV4-3 - - TGCGCCAGCAGCCACAGACCGGGTGCGAACACTGAAGCTTTCTTT CASSHRPGANTEAFF
TRBJ1-2 TRBV27 - few TGTGCCAGCGGCCCCCACAGGAACTATGGCTACACCTTC CASGPHRNYGYTF
TRBJ2-5 TRBV7-9 - - TGTGCCAGCAGCTTAGGAAGAGGGCCAGAGACCCAGTACTTC CASSLGRGPETQYF
TRBJ2-6 TRBV4-1 TRBD2 few TGCGCCAGCAGCGGGGAGGGTTCTGGGGCCAACGTCCTGACTTTC CASSGEGSGANVLTF
TRBJ2-2 TRBV5-5 TRBD1 few TGTGCCAGCAGCCACCGCCGGGACAGCAACACCGGGGAGCTGTTTTTT CASSHRRDSNTGELFF
TRBJ1-2 TRBV28 - many TGTGCCACCCTGGCGAAGGGCTACACCTTC CATLAKGYTF
TRBJ1-5 TRBV15 - few TGTGCCACCAGCATACGACGAATTCGGGACACTTGGAATCAGCCCCAGCATTTT CATSIRRIRDTWNQPQHF
TRBJ2-1 TRBV25-1 - - TGTGCCAGCAGTGAATTATCGGCGTACAATGAGCAGTTCTTC CASSELSAYNEQFF
TRBJ2-2 TRBV7-9 - few TGTGCCAGCACCCGGGATCCTTATTCTACTAACACCGGGGAGCTGTTTTTT CASTRDPYSTNTGELFF
TRBJ1-2 TRBV29-1 - - TGCAGCGTTGCGAAGGGTTATGGCTACACCTTC CSVAKGYGYTF
TRBJ2-2 TRBV4-1 - many TGCGCCAGCAGCCAACATGAGAACACCGGGGAGCTGTTTTTT CASSQHENTGELFF
TRBJ1-5 TRBV6-6 - - TGTGCCAGCAGCCTGACAGGAAATGGCAATCAGCCCCAGCATTTT CASSLTGNGNQPQHF
TRBJ1-1 TRBV7-2 TRBD1 - TGTGCCAGCAGCTTAGGGGGGACAGGGCGTGGCACTGAAGCTTTCTTT CASSLGGTGRGTEAFF
TRBJ1-6 TRBV28 - - TGTGCCAGCCCCCTTGGGACACCGGTATGGAATTCACCCCTCCACTTT CASPLGTPVWNSPLHF
TRBJ2-5 TRBV29-1 - - TGCAGCGTTGAGAAAGGGGATGGGCAAGAGACCCAGTACTTC CSVEKGDGQETQYF
TRBJ2-3 TRBV7-8 TRBD2 - TGTGCCAGCAGCTCGAACGCGGGGGCAGATACGCAGTATTTT CASSSNAGADTQYF
TRBJ2-1 TRBV10-3 TRBD2 many TGTGCCATCGAATCCGGGACTACGTACAATGAGCAGTTCTTC CAIESGTTYNEQFF
TRBJ2-2 TRBV20-1 - - TGCAGTGCTAGAGATCTGGCTAGCGTTAGACCGAACACCGGGGAGCTGTTTTTT CSARDLASVRPNTGELFF
TRBJ2-2 TRBV29-1 - - TGCAGCGTTGACTTTGCGCTTCCCGGGGAGCTGTTTTTT CSVDFALPGELFF
TRBJ1-2 TRBV7-9 TRBD1 - TGTGCCAGCAGTCATCCGGGACAGGGGAATGGCTACACCTTC CASSHPGQGNGYTF
TRBJ2-1 TRBV2 - - TGTGCCAGCCCTGGCAGGGGACCTTCCTACAATGAGCAGTTCTTC CASPGRGPSYNEQFF
TRBJ1-5 TRBV7-8 - many TGTGCCAGCAGCTTAGTGGAGGGGTTGAATCAGCCCCAGCATTTT CASSLVEGLNQPQHF
TRBJ2-3 TRBV12-3/TRBV12-4 - many TGTGCCAGCAGCCCCCGTGTGACAGGCACAGATACGCAGTATTTT CASSPRVTGTDTQYF
TRBJ2-3 TRBV20-1 TRBD2 - TGCAGTGTCCCGGAACTAGCGGGGCCGCACGATACGCAGTATTTT CSVPELAGPHDTQYF